Listed below are T cell receptor beta chains from one sample, sequenced in a study of blood T cell repertoires in COVID-19. Only in-frame clones appear in the TCRdb table, and some are missing; sequencing was by immunoSEQ multiplex PCR. The data contain about 370,000 clones, just under 90% of them singletons. Sequenced: PBMCs or T cells enriched from blood (not recorded which). These receptor sequences come from a woman aged 25 to 39 who had recovered from COVID-19. Each CDR3 is given with its conserved first and last residue.

len: 15
v_gene: TRBV5-6
CDR3aa: CASNRGGSGANVLTF

len: 14
v_gene: TRBV7-3
CDR3aa: CASSGGQGNSPLHF

len: 13
v_gene: TRBV2
CDR3aa: CASSPSQNYGYTF

len: 14
v_gene: TRBV15
CDR3aa: CATSAGVAGNTIYF

len: 16
v_gene: TRBV4-1
CDR3aa: CASSQSWTGAGGELFF

len: 16
v_gene: TRBV5-6
CDR3aa: CASSPHRAGGNTEAFF

len: 13
v_gene: TRBV27
CDR3aa: CASRLGGNSPLHF

len: 8
v_gene: TRBV27
CDR3aa: CASSTSYF

len: 16
v_gene: TRBV11-1
CDR3aa: CASSFLVAGAHNEQFF

len: 14
v_gene: TRBV25-1
CDR3aa: CASSENFGIYGYTF

len: 14
v_gene: TRBV9
CDR3aa: CASSGTGTEETQYF

len: 15
v_gene: TRBV5-1
CDR3aa: CASSRTAGGTGELFF

len: 16
v_gene: TRBV16
CDR3aa: CASSQSFLGNPYEQYF

len: 19
v_gene: TRBV7-9
CDR3aa: CASSLAGSLAQVDQETQYF

len: 12
v_gene: TRBV27
CDR3aa: CASSFGRTEAFF

len: 13
v_gene: TRBV27
CDR3aa: CASSYRGTRVLTF

len: 17
v_gene: TRBV7-9
CDR3aa: CASSLAMTGFTNEKLFF

len: 14
v_gene: TRBV10-3
CDR3aa: CAISDWAGNTEAFF

len: 13
v_gene: TRBV30
CDR3aa: CAWSAWAGSPLHF

len: 16
v_gene: TRBV9
CDR3aa: CASSVGEGQGNYGYTF

len: 15
v_gene: TRBV28
CDR3aa: CASSPRVGSGQPQHF

len: 11
v_gene: TRBV9
CDR3aa: CASSGPNEQFF

len: 15
v_gene: TRBV3-1/TRBV3-2
CDR3aa: CASSQAGAGANVLTF

len: 15
v_gene: TRBV6-5
CDR3aa: CASSYAGSRSYEQYF

len: 19
v_gene: TRBV24-1
CDR3aa: CATSDPTGLAGRGYNEQFF

len: 14
v_gene: TRBV15
CDR3aa: CATSRGQGNQPQHF

len: 15
v_gene: TRBV11-3
CDR3aa: CASSQGQTSSYEQYF

len: 16
v_gene: TRBV27
CDR3aa: CASSSTLAGGEETQYF

len: 16
v_gene: TRBV19
CDR3aa: CASSKGDRGDSYEQYF

len: 12
v_gene: TRBV10-3
CDR3aa: CAISSGGNEQFF

len: 15
v_gene: TRBV5-1
CDR3aa: CASSFRDRGHYGYTF

len: 15
v_gene: TRBV7-9
CDR3aa: CASSPLILAGGQLHF

len: 18
v_gene: TRBV14
CDR3aa: CASSQDFTGGPEQETQYF

len: 13
v_gene: TRBV12-3/TRBV12-4
CDR3aa: CASSTTGSNGYTF

len: 15
v_gene: TRBV5-4
CDR3aa: CASSLAGLAGDTQYF

len: 15
v_gene: TRBV5-1
CDR3aa: CASSSHPGVTDTQYF

len: 15
v_gene: TRBV5-4
CDR3aa: CASSATSGLGNEQFF

len: 14
v_gene: TRBV6-5
CDR3aa: CASGSGTDTGELFF

len: 16
v_gene: TRBV12-5
CDR3aa: CASGLPGQGGGQPQHF

len: 13
v_gene: TRBV6-6
CDR3aa: CASSSGARSGYTF

len: 16
v_gene: TRBV12-5
CDR3aa: CASGLGQGDKSYEQYF

len: 14
v_gene: TRBV18
CDR3aa: CASSPGGNSYEQYF

len: 13
v_gene: TRBV5-1
CDR3aa: CASSARLEAEAFF

len: 17
v_gene: TRBV4-2
CDR3aa: CASSQRLAGGRSYEQYF

len: 17
v_gene: TRBV10-3
CDR3aa: CAISESNPEGAKNIQYF

len: 12
v_gene: TRBV28
CDR3aa: CASSPPSQPQHF

len: 15
v_gene: TRBV9
CDR3aa: CASSVSGDRPYEQYF